The subject of this entry is one T cell receptor (beta chain). The sample originates from a study of regulatory T cells in long-lasting Graves disease. Documented time point: persistent/refractory GD, antithyroid drugs over 5 years with positive TRAb. PBMCs were the source of the RNA used for TCR sequencing. Per the germline V gene, CDR1 is DFQATT and CDR2 is SNEGSKA (reference sequence). The CDR3 extends over 13 amino acids. V lost 5 bases and J lost 5, with 16 bases in between. Investigators prepared the TCR beta libraries by applying iRepertoire HTBI primers and Arm-PCR of CDR3 regions. TCRdb called the multiplex PCR reads again in MiXCR, with one record for every CDR3 protein. The sample has 350,000 to 450,000 distinct CDR3 sequences; around 23% are singletons.

Sequencing was performed on peripheral blood mononuclear cells (PBMCs), taken when the disease was refractory, from a patient treated with antithyroid drugs. The chain employs TRBV20-1 and TRBJ2-7; D perhaps matches TRBD1 (7 bases). This TCR was recovered from a middle-aged woman with Graves disease. The CDR3 is CSAGGTDYNEQYF. CDR3 coding DNA: TGCAGTGCTGGAGGGACAGACTATAACGAGCAGTACTTC.